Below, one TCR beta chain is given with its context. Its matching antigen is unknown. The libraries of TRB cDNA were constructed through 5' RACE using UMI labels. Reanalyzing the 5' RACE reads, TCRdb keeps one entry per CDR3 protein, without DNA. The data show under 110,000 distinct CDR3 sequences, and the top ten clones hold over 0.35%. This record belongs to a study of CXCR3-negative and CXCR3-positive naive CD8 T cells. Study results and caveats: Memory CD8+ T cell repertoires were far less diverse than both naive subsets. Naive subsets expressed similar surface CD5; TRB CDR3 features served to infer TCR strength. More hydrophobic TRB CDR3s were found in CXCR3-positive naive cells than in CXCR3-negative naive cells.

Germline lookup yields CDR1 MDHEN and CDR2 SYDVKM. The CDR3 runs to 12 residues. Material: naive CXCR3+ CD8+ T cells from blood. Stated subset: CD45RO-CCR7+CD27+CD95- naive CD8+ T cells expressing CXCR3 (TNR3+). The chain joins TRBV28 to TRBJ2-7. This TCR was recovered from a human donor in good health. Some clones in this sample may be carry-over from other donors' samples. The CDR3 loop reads CASSLKVYEQYF.